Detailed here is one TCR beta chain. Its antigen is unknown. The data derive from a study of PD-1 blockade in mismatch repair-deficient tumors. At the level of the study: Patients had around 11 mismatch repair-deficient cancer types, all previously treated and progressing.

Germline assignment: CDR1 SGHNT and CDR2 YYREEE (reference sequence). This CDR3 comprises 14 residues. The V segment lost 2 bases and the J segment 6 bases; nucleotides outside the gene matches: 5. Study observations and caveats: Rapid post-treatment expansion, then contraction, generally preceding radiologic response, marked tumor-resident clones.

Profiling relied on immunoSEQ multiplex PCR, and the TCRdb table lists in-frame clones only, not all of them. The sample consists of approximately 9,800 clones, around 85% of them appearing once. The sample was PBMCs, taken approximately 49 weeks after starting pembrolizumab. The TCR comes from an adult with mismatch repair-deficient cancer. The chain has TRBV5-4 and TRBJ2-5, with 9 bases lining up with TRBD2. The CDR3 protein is CASSLGSGSKTQYF. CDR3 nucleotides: TGTGCCAGCAGCTTAGGTAGCGGGAGTAAGACCCAGTACTTC.